A selection of T cell receptor beta chains follows, all from one sample in a study of T-cell reconstitution after alpha-beta-depleted transplantation in children. TCRdb called the PCR reads again in MiXCR, with one record for every CDR3 protein. The sample carries about 420,000 distinct CDR3 sequences, 15% to 20% recorded once. The sequences come from PBMCs, mostly from graft donor cells, collected 360 days after TCRalphabeta/CD19-depleted stem cell transplant. The receptors originated from a boy younger than two who had a stem cell transplant for Wiskott-Aldrich syndrome, so the T cells may come from the graft donor. Both conserved end residues are part of each CDR3. The D gene is left open where the match is weak. Some rows mark clone size as missing; the rest say once, few, many or name a class of expanded clone.

few,TRBV29-1,TRBJ2-1,TRBD1,TGCAGCGTAGACGACAGGGGCCTATACAATGAGCAGTTCTTC,CSVDDRGLYNEQFF
NA,TRBV19,TRBJ2-2,NA,TGTGCCAGTAGTACGGGACATAGGAACACCGGGGAGCTGTTTTTT,CASSTGHRNTGELFF
few,TRBV3-1,TRBJ2-1,TRBD2,TGTGCCAGCAGCCAAGACCTAGCGGTCCCCAATGAGCAGTTCTTC,CASSQDLAVPNEQFF
NA,TRBV4-1,TRBJ2-1,TRBD2,TGCGCCAGCAGCCAAGCGGGAGGGTGGGCCTACAATGAGCAGTTCTTC,CASSQAGGWAYNEQFF
NA,TRBV15,TRBJ2-2,TRBD1,TGTGCCACCAGCAGAGCCGGGACAGGGAACACCGGGGAGCTGTTTTTT,CATSRAGTGNTGELFF
few,TRBV28,TRBJ1-5,NA,TGTGCCAGCAGTTTAGGGGTAGAGAATCAGCCCCAGCATTTT,CASSLGVENQPQHF
few,TRBV4-2,TRBJ2-5,NA,TGTGCCAGCAGCCAAGATTCAGAGGACCTCCAAGAGACCCAGTACTTC,CASSQDSEDLQETQYF
NA,TRBV5-6,TRBJ1-2,NA,TGTGCCAGCAGCTTGGGACGGCCTGACTATGGCTACACCTTC,CASSLGRPDYGYTF
NA,TRBV27,TRBJ2-7,TRBD2,TGTGCCAGCAGACAGACTAGCGGGGGGTTCTACGAGCAGTACTTC,CASRQTSGGFYEQYF
few,TRBV10-3,TRBJ2-5,TRBD1,TGTGCCATCAGTGAGCCCTGGACAGGGACAGAGACCCAGTACTTC,CAISEPWTGTETQYF
many,TRBV5-1,TRBJ2-1,NA,TGCGCCAGCAGCTTGGAATTGAGCTCCTACAATGAGCAGTTCTTC,CASSLELSSYNEQFF
NA,TRBV6-2/TRBV6-3,TRBJ2-3,NA,TGTGCCACCGACCAGGGGACTACGCAGTATTTT,CATDQGTTQYF
NA,TRBV15,TRBJ2-7,TRBD1,TGTGCCACCAGCAGAGATAAGGGGGCCAACGAGCAGTACTTC,CATSRDKGANEQYF
few,TRBV6-5,TRBJ1-4,NA,TGTGCCAGCAGTTACTTGGGGGGTGAAAAACTGTTTTTT,CASSYLGGEKLFF
few,TRBV4-1,TRBJ2-7,NA,TGCGCCAGCAGCCAAAATGATCCCGTTCTTCGAGGTCAGGAGCAATACGAGCAGTACTTC,CASSQNDPVLRGQEQYEQYF
NA,TRBV29-1,TRBJ1-2,NA,TGCAGCGTTAGAGGACAGATATATGGCTACACCTTC,CSVRGQIYGYTF
NA,TRBV29-1,TRBJ2-2,NA,TGCAGCGTTGTAGGTCGGTTTAACACCGGGGAGCTGTTTTTT,CSVVGRFNTGELFF
NA,TRBV6-5,TRBJ2-7,NA,TGTGCCAGCAGTTCAGCGTCCATTGGGTACGAGCAGTACTTC,CASSSASIGYEQYF
NA,TRBV2,TRBJ2-5,NA,TGTGCCAGCAGTGAAGGCGCTCCCCAAGAGACCCAGTACTTC,CASSEGAPQETQYF
NA,TRBV7-2,TRBJ2-2,NA,TGTGCCAGCAGCTTACTCGGGACTTCTTTCCTCACCGGGGAGCTGTTTTTT,CASSLLGTSFLTGELFF
few,TRBV7-9,TRBJ2-7,TRBD2,TGTGCCAGCAGCTTAGTCCTAGCGGGAGGAGAGCAGTACTTC,CASSLVLAGGEQYF
NA,TRBV28,TRBJ1-6,NA,TGTGCCAGCAGTCTGGCAGGGAACACACCCCTCCACTTT,CASSLAGNTPLHF
NA,TRBV19,TRBJ2-2,NA,TGTGCCAGTAGTAGCCCTCTCTGGGTTCGGTCCGGGGAGCTGTTTTTT,CASSSPLWVRSGELFF
NA,TRBV20-1,TRBJ1-2,NA,TGCAGTGCTGCCCCAGGCACCCACTATGGCTACACCTTC,CSAAPGTHYGYTF
NA,TRBV5-5,TRBJ2-7,NA,TGTGCCAGCAGCTTACAAAAACTAAGCGAGCAGTACTTC,CASSLQKLSEQYF